This TCR beta chain was retrieved from a study of post-analysis software for immune sequencing data. Study-wide results and limits: By F measure, strong co-clustering occurred among samples prepared in the same batch.

Unique molecular identifiers featured in each of the TCR beta cDNA libraries. Each CDR3 protein is one row after TCRdb ran MiXCR on the PCR reads. This sample has approximately 440,000 distinct CDR3 sequences; around 40% occur once, and the top ten carry around 10%. As to this clonotype: Its specificity is unknown.

The source of this sequence is a girl aged 5-17 years with multiple sclerosis. Material: blood.

CDR3 DNA sequence: TGTGCCAGCAGCATCGGGGCGGTGCAGTACTTC. It yields the protein CASSIGAVQYF. The chain employs TRBV12-3 or TRBV12-4 and TRBJ2-7, with D perhaps matching TRBD1 or TRBD2 (5 bases each). V was shortened by 6 bases and J by 9 bases, with 12 bases between the two germline ends. The CDR3 is 11 amino acids.